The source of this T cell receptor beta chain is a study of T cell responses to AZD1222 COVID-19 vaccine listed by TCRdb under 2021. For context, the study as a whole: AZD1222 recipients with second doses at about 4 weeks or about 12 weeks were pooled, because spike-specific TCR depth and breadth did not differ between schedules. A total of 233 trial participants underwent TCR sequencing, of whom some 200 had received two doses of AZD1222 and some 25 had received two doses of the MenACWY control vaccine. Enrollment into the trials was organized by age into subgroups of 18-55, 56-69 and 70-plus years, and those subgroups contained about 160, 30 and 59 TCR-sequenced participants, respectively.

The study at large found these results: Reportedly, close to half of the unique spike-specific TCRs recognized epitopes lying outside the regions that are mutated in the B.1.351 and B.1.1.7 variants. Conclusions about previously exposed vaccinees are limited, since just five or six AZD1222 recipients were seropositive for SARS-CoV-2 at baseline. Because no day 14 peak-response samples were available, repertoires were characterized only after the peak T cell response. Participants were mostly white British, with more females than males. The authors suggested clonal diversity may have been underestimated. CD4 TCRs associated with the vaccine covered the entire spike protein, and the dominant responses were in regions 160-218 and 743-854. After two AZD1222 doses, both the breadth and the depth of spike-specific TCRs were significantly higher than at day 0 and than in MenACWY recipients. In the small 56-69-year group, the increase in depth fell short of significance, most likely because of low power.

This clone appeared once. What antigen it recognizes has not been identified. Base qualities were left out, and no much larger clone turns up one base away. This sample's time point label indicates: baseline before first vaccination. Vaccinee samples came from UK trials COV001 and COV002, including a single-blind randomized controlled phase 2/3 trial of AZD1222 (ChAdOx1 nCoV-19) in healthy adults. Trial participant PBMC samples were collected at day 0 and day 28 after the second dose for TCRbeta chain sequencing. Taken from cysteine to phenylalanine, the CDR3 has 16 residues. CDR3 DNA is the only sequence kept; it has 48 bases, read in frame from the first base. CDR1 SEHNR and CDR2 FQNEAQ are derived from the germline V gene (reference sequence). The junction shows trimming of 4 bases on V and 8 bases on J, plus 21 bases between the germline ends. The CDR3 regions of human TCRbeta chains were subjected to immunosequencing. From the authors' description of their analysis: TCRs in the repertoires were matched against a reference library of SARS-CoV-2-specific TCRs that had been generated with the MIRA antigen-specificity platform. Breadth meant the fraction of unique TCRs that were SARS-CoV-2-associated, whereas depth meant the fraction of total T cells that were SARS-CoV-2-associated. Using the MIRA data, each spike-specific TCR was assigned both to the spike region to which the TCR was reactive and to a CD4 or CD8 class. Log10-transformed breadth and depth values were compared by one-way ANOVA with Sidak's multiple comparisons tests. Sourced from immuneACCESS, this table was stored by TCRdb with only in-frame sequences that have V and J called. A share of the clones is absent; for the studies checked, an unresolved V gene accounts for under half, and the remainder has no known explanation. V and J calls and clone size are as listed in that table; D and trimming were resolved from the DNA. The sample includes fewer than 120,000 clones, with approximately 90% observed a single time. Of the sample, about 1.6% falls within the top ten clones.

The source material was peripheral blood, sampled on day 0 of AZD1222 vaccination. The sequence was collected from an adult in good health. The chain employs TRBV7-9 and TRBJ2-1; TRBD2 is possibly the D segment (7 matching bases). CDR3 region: CASSSSGGGSLDEQFF. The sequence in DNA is TGTGCCAGCAGCTCTTCTGGGGGCGGGAGTCTGGATGAGCAGTTCTTC.